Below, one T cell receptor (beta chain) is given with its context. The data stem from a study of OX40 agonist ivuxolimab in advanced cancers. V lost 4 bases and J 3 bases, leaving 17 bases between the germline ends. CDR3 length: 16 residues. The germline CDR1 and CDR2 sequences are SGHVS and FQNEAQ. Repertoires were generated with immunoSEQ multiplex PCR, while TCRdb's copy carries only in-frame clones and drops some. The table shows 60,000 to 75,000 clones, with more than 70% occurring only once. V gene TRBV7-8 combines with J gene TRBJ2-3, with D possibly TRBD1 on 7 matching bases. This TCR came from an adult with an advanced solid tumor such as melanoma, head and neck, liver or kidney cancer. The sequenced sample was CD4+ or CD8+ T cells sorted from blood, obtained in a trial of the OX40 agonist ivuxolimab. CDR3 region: CASSSRAGGFTDTQYF. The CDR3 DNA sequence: TGTGCCAGCAGCTCCCGGGCAGGGGGGTTTACAGATACGCAGTATTTT.